This T cell receptor (beta chain) is drawn from a study of cytotoxic CD8 clonotypes in ibrutinib-treated CLL. Concerning this clone itself: The antigen is not known.

Findings of the study overall: Under treatment, the uncommon public clonotypes either contracted or remained stable.

The protocol was immunoSEQ multiplex PCR, while the TCRdb copy is restricted to in-frame clones and leaves out a portion. The sample contains approximately 91,000 clones, 70% to 80% of which appear only once. V shed 4 bases and J 2 bases; nucleotides not matched to a gene: 6. Germline values: CDR1 MDHEN, CDR2 SYDVKM. This CDR3 has 15 amino acids. The origin of this receptor is a human donor with chronic lymphocytic leukemia. The sample consisted of PBMCs, taken after 12 months of ibrutinib treatment. The chain carries TRBV28 and TRBJ2-7, with 9 bases identical to TRBD2. DNA for the CDR3: TGTGCCAGCAGTTACCTAGCGGGGACAACCTACGAGCAGTACTTC. Its protein is CASSYLAGTTYEQYF. The entire variable domain, with the rest obtained from reference TRBV28 and TRBJ2-7, is as follows: DVKVTQSSRYLVKRTGEKVFLECVQDMDHENMFWYRQDPGLGLRLIYFSYDVKMKEKGDIPEGYSVSREKKERFSLILESASTNQTSMYLCASSYLAGTTYEQYFGPGTRLTVT.